This is a list of T cell receptor beta chains from one sample in a study of blood T cell repertoires in COVID-19. Assay used: immunoSEQ multiplex PCR; TCRdb lists only in-frame clones, some missing. The sample lists roughly 100,000 clones; around 89% were seen once. Sequencing input: peripheral blood. These receptors were taken from a woman in her sixties with acute or convalescent COVID-19. Each CDR3 is given with its conserved first and last residue. The D gene is left open where the match is weak. Size values are once, few and many counts, or a class for expanded clones, and some rows have none.

TRBJ2-2 | TRBD2 | TRBV10-2 | - | 17 | TGCGCCAGCAGAGCTAGCGGGGGCCGAGCCTACACCGGGGAGCTGTTTTTT | CASRASGGRAYTGELFF
TRBJ1-1 | TRBD1 | TRBV16 | once | 15 | TGTGCCAGCAGCCACCGACAGGGCCTCACGGCTGAAGCTTTCTTT | CASSHRQGLTAEAFF
TRBJ1-1 | - | TRBV14 | - | 15 | TGTGCCAGCAGCCAAGAGCGGCGCCTGAACACTGAAGCTTTCTTT | CASSQERRLNTEAFF
TRBJ1-2 | TRBD1 | TRBV30 | - | 14 | TGTGCCTGGAGCGCCCTCGGGACAGGCGATGGCTACACCTTC | CAWSALGTGDGYTF
TRBJ2-1 | TRBD2 | TRBV5-5 | - | 18 | TGTGCCAGCAGCTGGGGACTAGCGGGGGCGGGACTCTACAATGAGCAGTTCTTC | CASSWGLAGAGLYNEQFF
TRBJ1-1 | TRBD1 | TRBV2 | once | 14 | TGTGCCAGCAGGGACAGGGCCCCGATCGGCGGAGCTTTCTTT | CASRDRAPIGGAFF
TRBJ2-3 | TRBD2 | TRBV18 | - | 15 | TGTGCCAGCTCGCTACTAGCGGGCCGCACAGATACGCAGTATTTT | CASSLLAGRTDTQYF
TRBJ2-3 | TRBD2 | TRBV3-1/TRBV3-2 | - | 15 | TGTGCCAGCAGCCTATATAGCGGGAGAGGAGATACGCAGTATTTT | CASSLYSGRGDTQYF
TRBJ2-7 | - | TRBV7-2 | - | 14 | TGTGCCAGCAGCTCTTCTCCCGGTCCCTACGAGCAGTACTTC | CASSSSPGPYEQYF
TRBJ2-2 | TRBD1 | TRBV15 | - | 15 | TGTGCCACCAGCAACCGGGACAGGGTGTCCGGGGAGCTGTTTTTT | CATSNRDRVSGELFF
TRBJ1-1 | - | TRBV30 | - | 12 | TGTGCCTGGAGCACACCGAACACTGAAGCTTTCTTT | CAWSTPNTEAFF
TRBJ2-1 | TRBD2 | TRBV11-2 | - | 18 | TGTGCCAGCAGCTTAGAAGGGTTCCCCGGGAGGGCAACGAGTGAGCAGTTCTTC | CASSLEGFPGRATSEQFF
TRBJ2-2 | - | TRBV27 | - | 14 | TGTGCCAGCAGACTTTGGGTCGGGACCGGGGAGCTGTTTTTT | CASRLWVGTGELFF
TRBJ2-1 | - | TRBV9 | - | 13 | TGTGCCAGCAGCCCGGGACTTACCAATGAGCAGTTCTTC | CASSPGLTNEQFF
TRBJ1-1 | TRBD1 | TRBV6-6 | - | 14 | TGTGCCAGCAGTTCCGGGACAGGGAGCACTGAAGCTTTCTTT | CASSSGTGSTEAFF
TRBJ1-2 | - | TRBV12-3/TRBV12-4 | - | 13 | TGTGCCAGCAGTTTACTCCAGGGGAGTGGCTACACCTTC | CASSLLQGSGYTF
TRBJ2-5 | - | TRBV20-1 | - | 13 | TGCAGTGCTAGTTCCCTAGCGCGCGAGACCCAGTACTTC | CSASSLARETQYF
TRBJ1-1 | - | TRBV7-8 | - | 16 | TGTGCCAGCAGCGTTAGATTAGGGGGGGTTTACACTGAAGCTTTCTTT | CASSVRLGGVYTEAFF
TRBJ2-3 | TRBD2 | TRBV5-1 | - | 16 | TGCGCCAGCAGCTTTGGTAGCGGGGGCACCACAGATACGCAGTATTTT | CASSFGSGGTTDTQYF
TRBJ1-2 | TRBD1 | TRBV6-5 | - | 13 | TGTGCAAGCCGATCGGACAGGGCCAGGGGCTACACCTTC | CASRSDRARGYTF
TRBJ1-1 | TRBD1 | TRBV27 | - | 15 | TGTGCCAGCACCCCGGCGGGACAGGGAAGGACTGAAGCTTTCTTT | CASTPAGQGRTEAFF
TRBJ1-2 | - | TRBV2 | - | 13 | TGTGCCAGCAATCGCCTGCCGCAGGGGAGCTACACCTTC | CASNRLPQGSYTF
TRBJ1-5 | - | TRBV15 | - | 15 | TGTGCCACCAGCACAACGGGGGGATTCGGACAGCCCCAGCATTTT | CATSTTGGFGQPQHF
TRBJ1-4 | - | TRBV28 | - | 15 | TGTGCCAGCAGTTCCATACAGGGTAGAAATGAAAAACTGTTTTTT | CASSSIQGRNEKLFF
TRBJ2-5 | - | TRBV30 | - | 14 | TGTGCCTGGGACCGGGCGGGGCTACAAGAGACCCAGTACTTC | CAWDRAGLQETQYF
TRBJ1-1 | - | TRBV11-1 | - | 13 | TGTGCCAGCAGCTTTGCTACGAACACTGAAGCTTTCTTT | CASSFATNTEAFF
TRBJ2-2 | TRBD2 | TRBV30 | - | 14 | TGTGCCTGGAGTCCCCCCGGGAGGGCCGGGGAGCTGTTTTTT | CAWSPPGRAGELFF
TRBJ1-1 | - | TRBV5-5 | - | 16 | TGTGCCAGCAGCTTCAGGGTTCCCTTTATGAACACTGAAGCTTTCTTT | CASSFRVPFMNTEAFF
TRBJ2-5 | - | TRBV5-4 | - | 14 | TGTGCCAGCAGCTACCCGGTGGAGCAAGAGACCCAGTACTTC | CASSYPVEQETQYF